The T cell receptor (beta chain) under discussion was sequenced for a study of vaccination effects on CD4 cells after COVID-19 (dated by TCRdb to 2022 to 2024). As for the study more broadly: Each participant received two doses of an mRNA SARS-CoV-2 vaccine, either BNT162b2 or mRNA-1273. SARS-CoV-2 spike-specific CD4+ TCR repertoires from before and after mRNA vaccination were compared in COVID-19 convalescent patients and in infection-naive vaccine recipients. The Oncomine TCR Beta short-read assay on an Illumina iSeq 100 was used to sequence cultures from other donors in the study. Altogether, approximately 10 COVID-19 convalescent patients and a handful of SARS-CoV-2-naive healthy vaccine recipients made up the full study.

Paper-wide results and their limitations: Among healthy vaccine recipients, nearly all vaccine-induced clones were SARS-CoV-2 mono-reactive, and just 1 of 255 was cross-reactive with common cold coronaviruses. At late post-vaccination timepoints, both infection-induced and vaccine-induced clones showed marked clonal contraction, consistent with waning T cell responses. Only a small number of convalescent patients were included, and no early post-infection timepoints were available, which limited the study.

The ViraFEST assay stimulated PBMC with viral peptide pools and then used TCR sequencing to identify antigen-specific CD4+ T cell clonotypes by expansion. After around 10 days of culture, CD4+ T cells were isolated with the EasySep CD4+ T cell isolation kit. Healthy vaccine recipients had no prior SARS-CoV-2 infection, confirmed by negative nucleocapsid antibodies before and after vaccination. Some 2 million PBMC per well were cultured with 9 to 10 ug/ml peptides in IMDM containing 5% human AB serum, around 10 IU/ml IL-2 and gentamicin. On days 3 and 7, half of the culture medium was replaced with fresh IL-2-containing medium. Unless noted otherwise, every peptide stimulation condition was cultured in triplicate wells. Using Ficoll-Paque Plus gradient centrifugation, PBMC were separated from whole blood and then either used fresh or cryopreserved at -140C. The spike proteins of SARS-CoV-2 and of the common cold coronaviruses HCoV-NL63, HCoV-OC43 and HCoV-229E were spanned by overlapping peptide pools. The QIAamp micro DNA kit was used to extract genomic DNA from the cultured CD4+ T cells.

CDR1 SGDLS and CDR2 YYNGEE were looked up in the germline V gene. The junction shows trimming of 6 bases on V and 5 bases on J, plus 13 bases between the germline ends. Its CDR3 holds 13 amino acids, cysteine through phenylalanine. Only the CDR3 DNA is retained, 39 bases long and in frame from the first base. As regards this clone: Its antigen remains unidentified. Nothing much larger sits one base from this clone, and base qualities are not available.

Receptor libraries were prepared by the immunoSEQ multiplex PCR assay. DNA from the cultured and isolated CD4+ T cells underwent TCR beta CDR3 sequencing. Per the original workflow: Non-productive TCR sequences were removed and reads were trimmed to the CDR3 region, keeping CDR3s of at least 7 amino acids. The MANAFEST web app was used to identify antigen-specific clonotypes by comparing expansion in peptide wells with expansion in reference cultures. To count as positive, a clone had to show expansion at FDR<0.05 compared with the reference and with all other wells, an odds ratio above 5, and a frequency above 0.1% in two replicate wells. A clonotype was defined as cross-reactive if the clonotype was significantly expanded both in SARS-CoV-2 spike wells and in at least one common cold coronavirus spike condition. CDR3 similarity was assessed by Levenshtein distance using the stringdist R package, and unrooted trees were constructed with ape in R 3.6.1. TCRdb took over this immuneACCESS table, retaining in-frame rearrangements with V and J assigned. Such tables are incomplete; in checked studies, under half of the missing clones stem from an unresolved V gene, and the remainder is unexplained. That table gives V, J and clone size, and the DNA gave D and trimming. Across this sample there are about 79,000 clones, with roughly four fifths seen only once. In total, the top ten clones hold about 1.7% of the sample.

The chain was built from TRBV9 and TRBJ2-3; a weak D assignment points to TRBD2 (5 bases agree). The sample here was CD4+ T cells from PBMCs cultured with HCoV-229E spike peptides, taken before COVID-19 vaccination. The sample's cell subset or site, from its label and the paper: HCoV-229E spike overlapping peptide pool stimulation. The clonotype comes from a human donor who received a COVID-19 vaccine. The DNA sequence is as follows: TGTGCCAGCACCTACCACCGGGAAGATACGCAGTATTTT. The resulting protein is CASTYHREDTQYF.